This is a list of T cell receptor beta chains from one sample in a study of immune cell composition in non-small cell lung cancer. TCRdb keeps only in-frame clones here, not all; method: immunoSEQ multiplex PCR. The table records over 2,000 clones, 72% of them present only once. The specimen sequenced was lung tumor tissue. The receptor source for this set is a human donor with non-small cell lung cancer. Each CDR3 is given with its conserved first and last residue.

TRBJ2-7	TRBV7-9	CASSSPGTGRYEQYF
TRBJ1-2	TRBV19	CASTVEGADGYTF
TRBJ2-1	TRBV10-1	CASSESGTMNEQFF
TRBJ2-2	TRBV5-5	CASSLATLNTGELFF
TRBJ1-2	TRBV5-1	CASSLVGAEGYTF
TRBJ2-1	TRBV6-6	CASRRDRVLRSEQFF
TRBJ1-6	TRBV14	CASSPQAGPSSPLHF
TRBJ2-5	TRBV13	CASSHPIERETQYF
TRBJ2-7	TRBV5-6	CASSRGGLTARGRLEQYF
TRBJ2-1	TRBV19	CASSIPPIYEQFF
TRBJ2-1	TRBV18	CASSPLRDEQFF
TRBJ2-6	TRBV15	CATSHGGSGANVLTF
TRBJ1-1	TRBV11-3	CASSGRGNTEAFF
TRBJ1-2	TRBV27	CASSPEGNYGYTF
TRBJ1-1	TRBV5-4	CASSSSRANTEAFF
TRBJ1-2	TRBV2	CASSETGGDYGYTF
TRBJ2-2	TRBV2	CASRARTGVSGELFF
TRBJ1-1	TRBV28	CASSSPGQGWTEAFF
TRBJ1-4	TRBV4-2	CASSQSNEKLFF
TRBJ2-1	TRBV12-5	CASGLVKTSGSSYNEQFF
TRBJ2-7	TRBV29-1	CSGGQSYEQYF
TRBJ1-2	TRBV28	CASSFTGWGYTF
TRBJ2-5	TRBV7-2	CASSLGRDKTQYF
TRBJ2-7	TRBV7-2	CASSARSPSGTGGIEQYF
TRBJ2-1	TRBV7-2	CASSLALSGGYNEQFF
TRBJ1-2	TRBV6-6	CASSYDFLGDGYTF
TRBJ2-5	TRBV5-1	CASSDGGGQIETQYF
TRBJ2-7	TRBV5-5	CASSLQGSYEQYF
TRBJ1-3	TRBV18	CASSPPGHSGNTIYF
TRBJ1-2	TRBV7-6	CASSSRTGPYGYTF
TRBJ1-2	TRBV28	CASTPAGYGYTF
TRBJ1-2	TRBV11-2	CASRGEGYGYTF
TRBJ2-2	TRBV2	CASSRQGDTGELFF
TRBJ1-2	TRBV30	CAWTRGGTGGGYGYTF
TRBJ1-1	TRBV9	CASSPGAGARNTEAFF
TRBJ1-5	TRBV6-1	CASRSGQVGNQPQHF
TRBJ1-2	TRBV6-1	CASSETGTAGGYTF
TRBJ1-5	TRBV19	CASSIGQGAIGQPQHF
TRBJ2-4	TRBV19	CASSTGTGQTKNIQYF
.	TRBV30	CAARTSYEQYF
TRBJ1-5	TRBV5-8	CASSFRRDNQPQHF
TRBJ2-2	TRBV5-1	CASSSGGDTGELFF
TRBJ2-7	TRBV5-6	CASSRGTLYEQYF
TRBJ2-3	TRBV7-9	CASSLADRGLDTDTQYF
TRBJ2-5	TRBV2	CASSGTGAPETQYF
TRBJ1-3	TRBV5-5	CASSGESYSGNTIYF
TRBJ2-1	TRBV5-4	CASSPSPAGASYNEQFF
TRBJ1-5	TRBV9	CASSVAQISNQPQHF
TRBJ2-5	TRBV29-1	CSVEGGLAGWGETQYF
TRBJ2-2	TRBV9	CASSVLGTGELFF
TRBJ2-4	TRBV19	CASSIGGTSKNIQYF
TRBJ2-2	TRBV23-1	CASSVTQGPRTGELFF
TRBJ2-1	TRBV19	CASSKGTGTGYGEQFF
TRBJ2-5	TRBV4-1	CASSPQSGIRRETQYF